This T cell receptor (beta chain) came from a study of CD8 T cells in Susac syndrome. The V gene end was trimmed by 6 bases and the J gene end by 8 bases; junction bases not matched to a gene: 12. Germline V CDR1 and CDR2: SQVTM, ANQGSEA. The CDR3 spans 13 residues. Random-hexamer reverse transcription was applied to about 0.45 to 1 ug RNA. Each CDR3 protein is one row after TCRdb ran MiXCR on the immunoSEQ multiplex PCR reads. The table shows around 150,000 distinct CDR3 sequences, with approximately 94% occurring only once. Isolation of CD8+ and CD4+ T cells was performed negatively, whereas enrichment of TEMRA cells was done by FACS.

The origin of this receptor is a human donor with multiple sclerosis. The chain couples TRBV29-1 to TRBJ1-2; 7 nucleotides agree with TRBD1. Sequencing was performed on CD4+ T cells from PBMCs. The CDR3 DNA sequence: TGCAGCGTCAACCAAGAGACAGGGCGAGGCTACACCTTC. This encodes CSVNQETGRGYTF. The entire variable domain, with the rest obtained from reference TRBV29-1 and TRBJ1-2, is as follows: SAVISQKPSRDICQRGTSLTIQCQVDSQVTMMFWYRQQPGQSLTLIATANQGSEATYESGFVIDKFPISRPNLTFSTLTVSNMSPEDSSIYLCSVNQETGRGYTFGSGTRLTVV.